This T cell receptor (beta chain) was sequenced in a study of blood T cell repertoires in COVID-19. The table came from immunoSEQ multiplex PCR; TCRdb's copy has only in-frame clones and leaves some out. The sample consists of approximately 180,000 clones, roughly 88% of them appearing once. The germline V gene has CDR1 SGHRS and CDR2 YFSETQ. Trimming cost V 1 base and J 6 bases; bases outside gene matches: 11. CDR3 length: 17 residues. The sequence was collected from a man in his 60s with acute or convalescent COVID-19. This chain links TRBV5-1 with TRBJ2-2; 8 bases are a match to TRBD1. The sequencing sample was made of peripheral blood. CDR3 nucleotides: TGCGCCAGCAGCTTGAGGGGGCAGGGGGCGCAATCCGGGGAGCTGTTTTTT. Its protein is CASSLRGQGAQSGELFF.